The 15 T cell receptor beta chains below come from one sample, sequenced in a study of CD8+ T cells in alopecia areata. Following extraction, RNA underwent reverse transcription to cDNA, which served as the sequencing template. Some clones are missing from TCRdb's copy, which holds only in-frame ones; the method was immunoSEQ multiplex PCR. The table records 100,000 to 150,000 clones, roughly 50% of them present only once. Sequenced sample: NKG2D-low CD8+ T cells sorted from blood. The receptors originated from a human donor with alopecia areata.

This chain uses TRBV7-9 with TRBJ2-1, with D unclear. The germline V gene encodes CDR1 SEHNR and CDR2 FQNEAQ (reference sequence). Trimming removed 4 bases from V and 5 bases from J, with 9 bases in between. There are 13 residues in the CDR3. The CDR3 protein is CASSSSLNNEQFF. The CDR3 DNA reads TGTGCCAGCAGCTCCAGCTTGAACAATGAGCAGTTCTTC.

V and J are TRBV29-1 and TRBJ2-3; weak D call: TRBD1 (6 bases). The CDR3 covers 12 residues. Trimming took off 5 bases at V and 3 bases at J, with 9 bases between the two ends. The germline CDR1 and CDR2 sequences are SQVTM and ANQGSEA. The CDR3 loop reads CSVLRGTDTQYF. The CDR3 DNA sequence: TGCAGCGTTCTCAGGGGTACAGATACGCAGTATTTT.

This rearrangement joins TRBV30 to TRBJ1-1, with D possibly matching TRBD1 (6 bases). The CDR3 sequence is 13 residues long. The V end lost 5 bases, the J end lost 4 bases, and 14 bases lay between the germline ends. Germline V gives CDR1 GTSNPN, CDR2 SVGIG (reference sequence). The CDR3 DNA reads as TGTGCCTGGGCACAGGGAGGAATCACTGAAGCTTTCTTT. Its protein product is CAWAQGGITEAFF.

The chain uses TRBV27 and TRBJ2-7; 8 nucleotides align to TRBD1. This CDR3 spans 14 amino acids. J gave up 3 bases and V 6 bases, and 7 bases lay outside the gene matches. Germline CDR1 and CDR2: MNHEY and SMNVEV (reference sequence). CDR3 DNA: TGTGCCAGCAGGCAGGACAGGGAAGTCTACGAGCAGTACTTC. This translates into CASRQDREVYEQYF.

The chain couples TRBV28 to TRBJ1-2, with D uncertain. Germline-derived CDR1 and CDR2 are MDHEN and SYDVKM. This CDR3 region has 14 residues. Trimming removed 7 bases at V and 1 base at J, with 13 bases between. This chain's CDR3 is CASTSVQVNYGYTF. The DNA for the CDR3 is TGTGCCAGCACATCGGTTCAGGTTAACTATGGCTACACCTTC.

This clone appeared a few times. V is TRBV29-1 and J is TRBJ2-1; 11 bases align to TRBD2. J was trimmed by 4 bases and V by 1 base; bases with no gene match: 6. The CDR3 sequence is 16 residues long. Germline V gives CDR1 SQVTM, CDR2 ANQGSEA. CDR3 sequence: CSVEGLAGGFYNEQFF. CDR3 nucleotides: TGCAGCGTTGAAGGGCTAGCGGGAGGATTTTACAATGAGCAGTTCTTC.

The chain uses TRBV2 and TRBJ2-7; D remains unclear. Germline lookup yields CDR1 SNHLY and CDR2 FYNNEI. This CDR3 comprises 11 residues. V lost 8 bases, J lost 3 bases, and 8 bases lay in between. CDR3 nucleotide sequence: TGTGCCAGCGGTCACGGCTACGAGCAGTACTTC. This codes for CASGHGYEQYF.

The chain has TRBV9 and TRBJ2-7, with D perhaps matching TRBD1 (6 bases). This CDR3 spans 15 amino acids. The germline V gene encodes CDR1 SGDLS and CDR2 YYNGEE. V was cut by 4 bases and J by 3 bases, with 17 bases left in between. CDR3 DNA: TGTGCCAGCAGCCAGGGGCTAGCTGACTACTACGAGCAGTACTTC. This codes for CASSQGLADYYEQYF.

This chain connects TRBV7-9 to TRBJ1-6; no reliable D call. Trimming removed 4 bases at V and 8 bases at J, with 9 bases between. Per the germline V gene, CDR1 is SEHNR and CDR2 is FQNEAQ (reference sequence). The CDR3 is 13 amino acids. CDR3 amino acids: CASSSPTDSPLHF. CDR3 DNA sequence: TGTGCCAGCAGCTCACCGACGGATTCACCCCTCCACTTT.

V and J are TRBV28 and TRBJ2-5; TRBD1 matches 10 bases. This CDR3 is 15 amino acids long. Per the germline V gene, CDR1 is MDHEN and CDR2 is SYDVKM. V gave up 4 bases and J gave up 0 bases; unmatched junction bases: 2. This chain's CDR3 is CASSWGQGYQETQYF. CDR3 DNA: TGTGCCAGCAGTTGGGGACAGGGGTACCAAGAGACCCAGTACTTC.

As DNA, the CDR3 is TGTGCCAGCAGCTTAGAAATTCGAGGGTACTACGAGCAGTACTTC. Translating gives CASSLEIRGYYEQYF. The chain couples TRBV7-9 to TRBJ2-7; maybe TRBD2 (5 bases). V lost 1 base and J lost 3, with 13 bases in between. The germline CDR1 and CDR2 sequences are SEHNR and FQNEAQ (reference sequence). This CDR3 spans 15 amino acids. The full variable domain, with the rest looked up from reference TRBV7-9 and TRBJ2-7, is DTGVSQNPRHKITKRGQNVTFRCDPISEHNRLYWYRQTLGQGPEFLTYFQNEAQLEKSRLLSDRFSAERPKGSFSTLEIQRTEQGDSAMYLCASSLEIRGYYEQYFGPGTRLTVT.

CDR3 protein: CASSATGTSGNEQFF. DNA for the CDR3: TGTGCCAGCAGCGCGACCGGGACTAGCGGTAATGAGCAGTTCTTC. This chain links TRBV9 with TRBJ2-1; TRBD2 agrees at 11 bases. The CDR3 is made up of 15 amino acids. J lost 7 bases, V lost 3 bases, and 6 bases had no gene match. CDR1 SGDLS and CDR2 YYNGEE come from the germline V gene.

The genes are TRBV27 and TRBJ1-1; a weak D match, TRBD1 (6 bases). Trimming removed 4 bases from V and 9 bases from J, with 9 bases in between. Germline CDR1 and CDR2: MNHEY and SMNVEV (reference sequence). The CDR3 covers 11 residues. The CDR3 here is CASSSGTKAFF. CDR3 bases: TGTGCCAGCAGTTCCGGGACAAAAGCTTTCTTT.

This chain connects TRBV7-6 to TRBJ2-1; 11 bases fit TRBD2. J was trimmed by 5 bases and V by 4 bases; bases with no gene match: 4. Germline CDR1 reads SGHVS; CDR2 reads FNYEAQ. This CDR3 spans 15 amino acids. Here the CDR3 DNA reads TGTGCCAGCAGCTCGACTAGCGGGGTAAACAATGAGCAGTTCTTC. It specifies CASSSTSGVNNEQFF.

V is TRBV4-1 and J is TRBJ2-3; D remains unclear. V lost 0 bases to trimming and J lost 4 bases, with 8 bases between them. The CDR3 runs 14 residues. The germline gives CDR1 MGHRA, CDR2 YSYEKL. The CDR3 sequence: CASSQDSGPDTQYF. In DNA, the CDR3 is TGCGCCAGCAGCCAAGATTCCGGGCCAGATACGCAGTATTTT.